This T cell receptor (beta chain) stems from a study of cytomegalovirus exposure and HLA in healthy donors (dated by TCRdb to 2016 to 2017). Regarding the research as a whole: According to an earlier analysis of 587 of the donors, about 179 million T cells yielded 100 million or so unique TCR beta sequences and 276 Gb of sequence data. To predict cytomegalovirus infection status, the study brought together high-throughput TCR immunosequencing, statistical association of individual TCRs with disease status, and machine learning. Of the roughly 410 genotyped donors, approximately 81% were placed in the genetic ancestry cluster associated with self-reported Caucasian donors. Rather than drawing on any new phenotypic data, the later analysis identified candidate immune exposures from TCR beta sequences and the way those sequences occurred across donors. A later analysis re-examined previously published TCR beta repertoires from roughly 650 donors and added high-resolution HLA genotyping to investigate patterns of TCR occurrence. HLA typing covered class I and class II loci at four-digit resolution. All discovery cohort repertoires had been generated on a single sequencing platform. About five DR-DQ haplotypes were handled as single units for association and clustering because linkage in the cohort was strong. In an earlier analysis of 500 to 650 of the donors, high-throughput TCR beta sequencing was used to judge whether each TCR beta V gene segment behaved as functional or pseudogenic. The aim of the study was to test whether cataloging public T cell receptors could identify signatures of past pathogen exposure. Donor age, sex, ethnicity and CMV serostatus were collected together with the repertoire data. An early release covering about 600 HLA-typed donors comprised approximately 300 gigabases of sequencing data and around 85 million unique TCR sequences. The study profiled the T cell repertoires of 666 subjects by immunosequencing and related them to cytomegalovirus serostatus. A later genetic analysis used genome-wide SNP genotypes for about 60% of the roughly 670 donors, treating that subset as a discovery cohort. A separate validation cohort of over a hundred different subjects was used in addition to the 666-subject first cohort. On average, roughly 200,000 unique TCR beta nucleotide sequences were sequenced per donor among about 400 genotyped donors of the cohort, with about 17% of those sequences being non-productive. Typing coverage differed by locus: A, B, C, DRB1 and DQB1 were typed in about 629-640 donors, DQA1 in 500 to 550, DPA1 in approximately 610, and DPB1 in about 450.

With regard to this clone: It has no known antigen specificity. Qualities for individual bases were not recorded, and no much larger clone is one base off.

The cohort comprised under 700 healthy bone marrow donors. All cohort members were sampled while nominally healthy, although unrecorded immune exposures were likely present. The donor tested CMV seropositive, placing the donor among the approximately 310 seropositive members of the cohort. Each donor provided a peripheral blood sample, and peripheral blood mononuclear cells were used for TCR beta sequencing. The Qiagen DNeasy Blood Extraction Kit was used to extract genomic DNA from the blood cell samples. Libraries were prepared through the immunoSEQ multiplex PCR assay. For the multiplex PCR, a mixture combining 60 forward primers for TCR Vbeta segments and 13 reverse primers for TCR Jbeta segments was used. Amplification of the CDR3 region of rearranged TCR beta genes was performed with a multiplex PCR assay on genomic DNA. The amplified TCR beta libraries were sequenced on the Illumina HiSeq System as 87-base-pair reads. Turning to the authors' computational methods: A later analysis tallied 75 million to 85 million unique TCR beta chains across the 600 to 700 repertoires, and approximately 9.9 million of those chains were shared by two or more donors. To remove PCR and sequencing errors, raw reads were error-corrected and collapsed into unique sequences using a nearest-neighbor algorithm that merged closely related sequences. V, D and J gene segments were assigned by aligning CDR3 sequences to IMGT reference sequences. For a sequence to be retained, at least a six-nucleotide match to both a V gene segment and a J gene segment was required. A rearrangement counted as productive if the CDR3 had no stop codons and remained in frame with V and J, and every other rearrangement counted as non-productive. Following IMGT convention, CDR3 was defined as the stretch from the second conserved V-encoded cysteine up to the conserved J-encoded phenylalanine. Sequences without an unambiguous match to a single V gene segment were excluded from the earlier analysis of about 600 of the donors. In an earlier analysis of several hundred of the donors, a V segment was called functional when productive rearrangements were above 56.7%, and segregating when the standard deviation between donors exceeded 5%. A statistical classification framework was developed to diagnose cytomegalovirus status using the catalog of TCR beta chain sequences. V and J gene assignment, in a later analysis, came from comparing TCR nucleotide sequences with IMGT/GENE-DB human TR gene sequences. A later analysis assigned CDR3 sequences and most-parsimonious VDJ recombination scenarios with the TCRdist pipeline. In a later analysis, each TCR beta chain was defined by its CDR3 amino acid sequence together with its V-gene family, and reads lacking a unique V-gene family were excluded. To address suspected cross-contamination and a sequencing artifact, a later analysis removed approximately 590 highly shared, low-generation-probability nucleotide sequences. In a later analysis, a clonal expansion index was calculated for each public chain from normalized within-repertoire ranks of inferred template counts. In a later analysis, generation probabilities were computed using a VDJ recombination model fitted to out-of-frame rearrangements, and the results were checked against IGoR. In a later analysis, TCR-TCR, TCR-HLA and TCR-CMV co-occurrence was scored with hypergeometric tests, and a repertoire-size bias correction was applied to TCR pairs. In a later analysis, false discovery rates were estimated by permuting HLA or CMV assignments 20 times. In a later analysis, co-occurring TCRs were grouped with DBSCAN, and TCRdist sequence similarity was added when clustering was performed within HLA-allele-positive subsets. For co-occurrence clustering, repertoires with fewer than 30,000 or more than 120,000 public chains were excluded, along with a handful of repertoires with anomalous nucleotide sharing. TCRdb took over this immuneACCESS table, retaining in-frame rearrangements with V and J assigned. Such tables are incomplete; in checked studies, under half of the missing clones stem from an unresolved V gene, and the remainder is unexplained. V and J calls and clone size are given by that table; D and trimming were obtained from the DNA. The sample table records some 140,000 clones; approximately 80% of these occur just once. In total, the top ten clones hold more than 10% of the sample.

Sequences SQVTM (CDR1) and ANQGSEA (CDR2) are obtained from the germline V gene. Trimming removed 5 bases from V and 5 bases from J; the gene matches leave 7 bases unexplained. CDR3 length: 15 amino acids, cysteine to phenylalanine. The sequence is cut down to CDR3 DNA, 45 bases in frame from base 1. Study-wide conclusions, independent of this receptor: A later analysis found that TCR association rates varied across HLA loci, with DRB1 alleles showing the most associated TCRs and HLA-C alleles the fewest. An earlier analysis of several hundred of the donors showed that most TCR beta V segments appeared in productive rearrangements either about 87% or about 30% of the time, which broadly matched IMGT annotations. Some IMGT-functional V segments, including TRBV6-2 and TRBV6-3, could not be told apart with the 87-base-pair reads, so those segments were excluded. It was suggested by the authors that the approach could potentially be generalized to other disease states and immunological phenotypes. Specific HLA alleles were associated with 15,000 to 20,000 TCR beta sequences at a false discovery rate of 0.05 in a later analysis. Over 15 rarely observed V segments, including chromosome 9 orphons, were excluded from the earlier analysis of several hundred of the donors because counts were too low. According to a later analysis, most CMV-associated TCR beta chains appeared to be HLA-restricted, and the HLA associations seemed to be driven largely by CMV exposure. A few of the identified cytomegalovirus-associated TCR beta chains were confirmed in vitro to be specific for cytomegalovirus antigens. Most TCR sequences were seen in very few donors, while some public TCRs were found in many individuals. Correlated functional status among segregating V segments might reflect linkage disequilibrium, but an unknown experimental factor could not be ruled out. A later genetic analysis associated a missense DCLRE1C variant with V-gene and J-gene trimming of TCR beta chains, and an independent cohort replicated the association. A group of highly shared sequence variants was considered likely to be a technical artifact of the sequencing pipeline. HLA typing was unavailable for some donors at each locus, so association tests used only the typed subset. Compared with equally common non-associated chains, HLA-associated TCR beta chains in a later analysis were more clonally expanded and had lower generation probabilities. In both the original and validation cohorts, the classifier was reported to diagnose cytomegalovirus status with high specificity and sensitivity. The cohort was sequenced for TCR beta chains only, and without alpha or paired-chain data the features that could be detected were limited. In the study, around 150 TCR beta chains were listed as associated with cytomegalovirus. Presence/absence analyses assumed roughly uniform sequencing depth across donors, an assumption that may not hold. The only immune exposure information available for the cohort was CMV serostatus. Compared with the approximately 670-donor mean, donors in an Asian-associated ancestry cluster had fewer N-insertions in productive TCRs, according to a later genetic analysis. A further reported finding was that TCR beta sequences accurately predicted the HLA-A and HLA-B alleles for most subjects in the first cohort. When HLA alleles, especially DR and DQ, strongly co-occurred, TCR associations were difficult to assign to individual alleles. A later analysis reported that several top co-occurrence clusters appeared linked to parvovirus B19, influenza, CMV and Epstein-Barr virus.

Specimen: PBMCs. This receptor was taken from a man younger than 40 in good health and CMV-seropositive. The chain is encoded by TRBV29-1 joined to TRBJ2-3, and 13 bases in between align with TRBD2. The base sequence is TGCAGCGTTACAGGGACTAGCGGGACGGGAGATACGCAGTATTTT. This gives the protein CSVTGTSGTGDTQYF.